This T cell receptor (beta chain) appears in the sequencing data of a study of cytotoxic CD8 clonotypes in ibrutinib-treated CLL. General study points: Sampling of sustained-remission and progressing patients occurred at differing times.

TCRdb's table, derived via immunoSEQ multiplex PCR, lists solely in-frame clones and lacks some. The sample lists 130,000 or so clones, approximately 80% seen once, with about 27% in the top ten. Germline assignment: CDR1 MDHEN and CDR2 SYDVKM. Trimming removed 4 bases from V and 3 bases from J; junction bases left unmatched: 8. This CDR3 comprises 15 residues. With regard to this clone: Its antigen is as yet unknown.

The sequencing used PBMCs, collected after 12 months of ibrutinib treatment. The source is a human donor with chronic lymphocytic leukemia. The chain joins TRBV28 to TRBJ2-7; TRBD2 agrees at 8 bases. Here the CDR3 reads CASSSSAGAIYEQYF. CDR3 bases: TGTGCCAGCAGTTCATCAGCGGGGGCCATCTACGAGCAGTACTTC.